The 26 T cell receptor beta chains below all came from one sample that was sequenced in a study of shared clonotypes between healthy human individuals (dated by TCRdb to the early 2020s). Library construction relied on the immunoSEQ multiplex PCR assay. The clones in this table, taken by TCRdb from immuneACCESS, are in-frame only. Not every clone is retained; where verified, under half of the shortfall comes from an unresolved V gene, and the cause of the rest is unknown. For this sample there are more than 2 million clones; 90% to 95% appear just once. The top ten clones comprise 0.13% of the sample. What was sequenced was naive CD4+ T cells sorted from blood. The cell subset or site label, read with the paper, signifies: CD45RA+ positively selected. The receptor source for this set is a man between 18 and 29 years old in good health.

The chain employs TRBV28 and TRBJ1-1, with D tentatively TRBD1 (5 bases). Per germline, CDR1 MDHEN and CDR2 SYDVKM. Trimming took 6 bases from V and 1 from J, leaving 12 bases between them. The CDR3 has 14 residues. Here the CDR3 reads CASRALDRNTEAFF. The CDR3 bases are TGTGCCAGCAGAGCCCTAGACAGGAACACTGAAGCTTTCTTT. The full variable domain, its missing parts supplied by reference TRBV28 and TRBJ1-1, is DVKVTQSSRYLVKRTGEKVFLECVQDMDHENMFWYRQDPGLGLRLIYFSYDVKMKEKGDIPEGYSVSREKKERFSLILESASTNQTSMYLCASRALDRNTEAFFGQGTRLTVV.

Written as DNA, the CDR3 is TGTGCCAGCAGTGGAGGAGAACCTGGAAACACCATATATTTT. It is translated as CASSGGEPGNTIYF. The chain is built from TRBV6-1 and TRBJ1-3; the D is unclear. Trimming removed 4 bases at V and 2 bases at J, with 9 bases between. This CDR3 comprises 14 residues. Germline CDR1 and CDR2: MNHNS and SASEGT.

CDR3 protein: CASSGGGGNNKNIQYF. For the CDR3, the DNA is TGTGCCAGTAGTGGCGGGGGGGGCAATAACAAAAACATTCAGTACTTC. The genes are TRBV19 and TRBJ2-4, with 9 bases aligning to TRBD2. This CDR3 is built from 16 residues. In germline, CDR1 is LNHDA, CDR2 SQIVND (reference sequence). V was pared by 5 bases and J by 3 bases, with 8 bases of the junction left unmatched.

To note about this clone: The identical CDR3 is also encoded by other nucleotide sequences in the sample. The CDR3: CASSYSKVQPQHF. The CDR3 nucleotides read TGTGCCAGCAGTTACTCGAAGGTTCAGCCCCAGCATTTT. The V call is TRBV6-5, the J call TRBJ1-5, with D unresolved. Germline V gene lookup returns CDR1 MNHEY and CDR2 SVGAGI. Trimming removed 0 bases from V and 6 bases from J, with 6 bases in between. This CDR3 is 13 amino acids long.

The chain recombines TRBV29-1 with TRBJ2-4; D gene uncertain. The CDR3 covers 13 residues. V gave up 8 bases and J gave up 8 bases, with 19 bases separating them. Germline assignment: CDR1 SQVTM and CDR2 ANQGSEA. The CDR3 loop reads CSTSEEIGDIQYF. The CDR3 coding sequence is TGCAGCACCTCAGAGGAGATTGGGGACATTCAGTACTTC.

The chain has TRBV7-9 and TRBJ1-5; tentative D call: TRBD1 (5 bases). Germline values: CDR1 SEHNR, CDR2 FQNEAQ (reference sequence). This CDR3 region has 15 residues. Trimming shortened V by 0 bases and J by 7 bases, and 13 bases separated the two germline ends. CDR3 coding DNA: TGTGCCAGCAGCTTAGCTGGGGGAAGGGACCAGCCCCAGCATTTT. Its protein product is CASSLAGGRDQPQHF.

A remark on this clone: The identical CDR3 is also encoded by other nucleotide sequences in the sample. The chain links TRBV18 to TRBJ1-1; D not resolved. CDR1 and CDR2 (germline): KGHSH, LQKENI. The V and J ends lost 2 bases and 0 bases respectively, with 4 bases between them. The CDR3 extends over 13 amino acids. CDR3 sequence (DNA): TGTGCCAGCTCACCAGCCTTGAACACTGAAGCTTTCTTT. This sequence encodes CASSPALNTEAFF.

Note on this clone: Additional DNA sequences in this sample encode the identical CDR3. The chain links TRBV20-1 to TRBJ1-1; no clear D. V was clipped by 4 bases and J by 2 bases, with 5 bases between them. This CDR3 spans 11 amino acids. Germline lookup yields CDR1 DFQATT and CDR2 SNEGSKA (reference sequence). The DNA of the CDR3 is TGCAGTGCTATAAGAAACACTGAAGCTTTCTTT. It is translated as CSAIRNTEAFF.

This chain connects TRBV2 to TRBJ1-6; D uncertain. The CDR3 spans 19 residues. Germline assignment: CDR1 SNHLY and CDR2 FYNNEI. V lost 2 bases and J 0 bases, leaving 17 bases between the germline ends. The CDR3 coding sequence is TGTGCCAGCAGTGAAATTCTAATCGCGGGAAGCTCCTATAATTCACCCCTCCACTTT. It codes for CASSEILIAGSSYNSPLHF.

V usage is TRBV7-3 and J usage is TRBJ2-7; D is perhaps TRBD2 (5 bases). Germline CDR1 and CDR2: SGHTA and FQGTGA. This CDR3 is 14 amino acids long. With 4 bases removed from V and 3 bases from J, the gap between germline ends came to 13 bases. The CDR3 nucleotides are TGTGCCAGCAGCTACGCCCCGGGGAACTACGAGCAGTACTTC. This encodes CASSYAPGNYEQYF.

The V and J genes are TRBV6-5 and TRBJ2-7; weak D call: TRBD1 (6 bases). Trimming stripped 5 bases from V and 0 bases from J, with 11 bases between. CDR1 and CDR2 (germline): MNHEY, SVGAGI. The CDR3 consists of 14 residues. CDR3 bases: TGTGCCAGCAGTCCAGGGGCCATCTCCTACGAGCAGTACTTC. Translated, it gives CASSPGAISYEQYF.

The chain links TRBV7-2 to TRBJ1-2, with TRBD1 matching over 8 bases. The CDR3 length is 15 residues. Germline V gene data show CDR1 as SGHTA and CDR2 as FQGNSA. V was clipped by 0 bases and J by 5 bases; unmatched bases: 5. Written as DNA, the CDR3 is TGTGCCAGCAGCTTAGCTTCCGGGACAGGATATGGCTACACCTTC. It is translated as CASSLASGTGYGYTF.

The gene calls are TRBV28 and TRBJ2-1; 7 bases agree with TRBD1. The CDR3 length is 15 residues. With 6 bases clipped from V and 4 bases from J, the junction kept 9 bases outside the gene matches. Germline V lookup: CDR1 MDHEN, CDR2 SYDVKM. The CDR3 here is CASRTGQLGYNEQFF. The CDR3 bases are TGTGCCAGCAGGACGGGACAGTTGGGATACAATGAGCAGTTCTTC.

The chain employs TRBV28 and TRBJ2-3, with 10 bases fitting TRBD2. CDR1 MDHEN and CDR2 SYDVKM come from the germline V gene. CDR3 length equals 16 residues. J lost 6 bases, V lost 4 bases, and 10 bases had no gene match. The chain's CDR3 is CASSYPVDSGGDTQYF. The CDR3 DNA reads as TGTGCCAGCAGTTACCCCGTGGATAGCGGGGGGGATACGCAGTATTTT.

For this clone: The sample has other DNA sequences that encode this CDR3 too. V is TRBV29-1 and J is TRBJ2-1, with 8 bases identical to TRBD1. The CDR3 covers 13 residues. The J segment lost 6 bases and the V segment lost 6 bases, leaving 7 bases of the junction unmatched. Germline CDR1 reads SQVTM; CDR2 reads ANQGSEA. CDR3 sequence (DNA): TGCAGCGTCGAGGGACAGGTTGGCAATGAGCAGTTCTTC. It is translated as CSVEGQVGNEQFF.

V and J are TRBV29-1 and TRBJ2-7, with D possibly being TRBD1 (6 bases). Trimming stripped 4 bases from V and 7 bases from J, with 20 bases between. The CDR3 has 14 amino acids. The germline V gene encodes CDR1 SQVTM and CDR2 ANQGSEA. The CDR3: CSVGMGHWQLEQYF. The CDR3 DNA sequence: TGCAGCGTTGGGATGGGACATTGGCAGTTGGAGCAGTACTTC.

The chain joins TRBV2 to TRBJ2-3; D ambiguous. The CDR3 loop spans 15 amino acids. V was pared by 8 bases and J by 2 bases, with 17 bases between. From germline, CDR1 is SNHLY and CDR2 FYNNEI. CDR3 nucleotides: TGTGCCAGCTCCACACAACTACCACCCACAGATACGCAGTATTTT. Residues: CASSTQLPPTDTQYF. Complete variable domain (other parts from reference TRBV2 and TRBJ2-3): EPEVTQTPSHQVTQMGQEVILRCVPISNHLYFYWYRQILGQKVEFLVSFYNNEISEKSEIFDDQFSVERPDGSNFTLKIRSTKLEDSAMYFCASSTQLPPTDTQYFGPGTRLTVL.

The V call is TRBV28, the J call TRBJ1-6; D is unclear. In germline, CDR1 is MDHEN, CDR2 SYDVKM. The CDR3 is made up of 16 amino acids. V was shortened by 5 bases and J by 7 bases, with 18 bases between the two germline ends. For the CDR3, the DNA is TGTGCCAGCAGTCCACCCGCAGTAATACGAAATTCACCCCTCCACTTT. This translates into CASSPPAVIRNSPLHF.

The chain employs TRBV2 and TRBJ1-4; D remains unclear. With 1 base removed from V and 8 bases from J, the gap between germline ends came to 14 bases. CDR1 and CDR2 (germline): SNHLY, FYNNEI. There are 15 residues in the CDR3. The CDR3: CASSEDTGNLEKLFF. CDR3 DNA sequence: TGTGCCAGCAGTGAAGATACTGGGAATCTGGAAAAACTGTTTTTT.

This clone was counted once. CDR3 loop: CASSQLQGSDTQYF. The CDR3 bases are TGTGCCAGCTCACAGTTACAGGGTAGTGATACGCAGTATTTT. The chain combines TRBV18 with TRBJ2-3, with D possibly being TRBD1 (6 bases). Trimming cost V 4 bases and J 6 bases, with 14 bases left between them. There are 14 residues in the CDR3. Germline V gene lookup returns CDR1 KGHSH and CDR2 LQKENI. Full variable domain (outside the CDR3, taken from reference TRBV18 and TRBJ2-3): NAGVMQNPRHLVRRRGQEARLRCSPMKGHSHVYWYRQLPEEGLKFMVYLQKENIIDESGMPKERFSAEFPKEGPSILRIQQVVRGDSAAYFCASSQLQGSDTQYFGPGTRLTVL.

The count of this clone is one. The chain has TRBV6-7 and TRBJ2-3, with 7 bases identical to TRBD1. TRBV6-7 falls under the ORF class, with uncertain function. The CDR3 is 17 residues long. V was pared by 2 bases and J by 0 bases, with 8 bases of the junction left unmatched. CDR3 sequence: CASSYPGQAPSTDTQYF. As DNA, the CDR3 is TGTGCCAGCAGTTACCCCGGACAGGCCCCTAGCACAGATACGCAGTATTTT.

Worth noting for this clone: Within the sample, other DNA sequences also encode this same CDR3. The V call is TRBV6-5, the J call TRBJ2-1, with TRBD2 identical over 8 bases. V was pared by 5 bases and J by 2 bases, with 2 bases of the junction left unmatched. Per the germline V gene, CDR1 is MNHEY and CDR2 is SVGAGI. The CDR3 totals 14 residues. CDR3 sequence (DNA): TGTGCCAGCAGTCCGGGACTAGCCTACAATGAGCAGTTCTTC. Translated, it gives CASSPGLAYNEQFF.

The gene calls are TRBV5-1 and TRBJ2-7, with 8 bases aligning to TRBD1. CDR1 and CDR2 (germline): SGHRS, YFSETQ. Unmatched junction bases numbered 3, after V lost 1 base and J lost 3 bases. This CDR3 spans 14 amino acids. The CDR3 nucleotides are TGCGCCAGCAGCTTGATAGGACAGGGCTACGAGCAGTACTTC. It codes for CASSLIGQGYEQYF.

Details on this clone: The same CDR3 can be traced to other DNA sequences in this sample. V usage is TRBV2 and J usage is TRBJ2-7, with D maybe TRBD2 (5 bases). The CDR3 is 12 residues long. Germline V lookup: CDR1 SNHLY, CDR2 FYNNEI. V gave up 2 bases and J gave up 4 bases, with 6 bases separating them. The CDR3 loop reads CASSERGYEQYF. The CDR3 DNA sequence: TGTGCCAGCAGTGAACGCGGGTACGAGCAGTACTTC.

The V and J genes are TRBV7-2 and TRBJ2-7, with D maybe TRBD1 (6 bases). The germline gives CDR1 SGHTA, CDR2 FQGNSA. The CDR3 contains 15 residues. Trimming left V 5 bases short and J 3 bases short, with 17 bases between. This CDR3 reads CASSTRRQENYEQYF. The CDR3 DNA sequence: TGTGCCAGCAGCACAAGGCGACAGGAGAACTACGAGCAGTACTTC.

The gene calls are TRBV4-3 and TRBJ2-3, with D unclear. Germline loops: CDR1 LGHNA, CDR2 YSLEER. CDR3 length: 14 residues. The V end lost 1 base, the J end lost 8 bases, and 13 bases lay between the germline ends. CDR3 sequence reads: CASSQAILSPTQYF. DNA of the CDR3: TGCGCCAGCAGCCAAGCAATCCTATCTCCTACGCAGTATTTT.